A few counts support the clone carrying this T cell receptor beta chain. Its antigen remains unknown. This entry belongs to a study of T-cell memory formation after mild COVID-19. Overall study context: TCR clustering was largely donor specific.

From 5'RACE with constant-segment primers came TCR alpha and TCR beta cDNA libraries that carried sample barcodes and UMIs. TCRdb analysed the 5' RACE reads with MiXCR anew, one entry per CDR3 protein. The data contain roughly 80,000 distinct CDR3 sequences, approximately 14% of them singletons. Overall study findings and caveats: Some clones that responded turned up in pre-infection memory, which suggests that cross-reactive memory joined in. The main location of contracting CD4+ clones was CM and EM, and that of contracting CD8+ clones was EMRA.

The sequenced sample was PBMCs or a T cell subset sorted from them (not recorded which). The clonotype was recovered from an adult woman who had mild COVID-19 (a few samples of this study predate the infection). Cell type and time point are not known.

This CDR3 is CSVRGDGYSYEQYF. The CDR3 DNA sequence: TGCAGCGTGCGTGGGGACGGGTACTCCTACGAGCAGTACTTC. V and J are TRBV29-1 and TRBJ2-7; D assignment may be TRBD1 or TRBD2 (5 bases each). This CDR3 is built from 14 residues. Trimming removed 6 bases from V and 0 bases from J, with 15 bases in between. CDR1 and CDR2 from the germline V gene are SQVTM and ANQGSEA.